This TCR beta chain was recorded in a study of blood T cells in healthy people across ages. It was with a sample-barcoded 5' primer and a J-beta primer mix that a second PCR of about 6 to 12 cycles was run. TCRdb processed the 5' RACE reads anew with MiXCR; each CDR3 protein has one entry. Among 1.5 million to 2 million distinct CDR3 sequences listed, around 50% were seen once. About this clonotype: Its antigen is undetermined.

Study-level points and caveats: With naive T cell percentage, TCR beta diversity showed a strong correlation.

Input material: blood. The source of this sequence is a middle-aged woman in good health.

The CDR3 region is CASSQDRRQEQYF. CDR3 DNA sequence: TGTGCCAGCAGCCAAGATCGTCGACAAGAGCAGTACTTC. The J gene is TRBJ2-7, the V gene TRBV4-2, with unresolved D. There are 13 residues in the CDR3. From germline, CDR1 is LGHNA and CDR2 YNFKEQ. Trimming pared 0 bases from V and 7 bases from J, leaving 10 bases between.